A single sample is the source of the 20 T cell receptor beta chains below, sequenced in a study of CD8 T cells in ankylosing spondylitis. TCRdb re-analysed the 5' RACE reads in MiXCR, keeping a single row per CDR3 protein. The top ten hold about 3% of the sample, which has around 130,000 distinct CDR3 sequences, about an eighth seen once. Material: blood, either unsorted or a sorted T cell fraction (not recorded which). These receptors came from a female donor with ankylosing spondylitis or in good health (not recorded which).

Many counts were recorded for this clonotype. The chain recombines TRBV29-1 with TRBJ2-1; either TRBD1 or TRBD2 may supply D (6 bases each). The CDR3 runs 18 residues. Germline V gene lookup returns CDR1 SQVTM and CDR2 ANQGSEA. V shed 2 bases and J shed 7 bases, with 27 bases lying between them. This chain's CDR3 is CSVEPNRGATKGGNEQFF. In DNA, the CDR3 is TGCAGCGTTGAACCCAATAGGGGGGCCACGAAAGGAGGAAATGAGCAGTTCTTC.

This clonotype has at least ten counts. This CDR3 reads CASSSRTAGGVTDTQYF. In nucleotides, the CDR3 is TGCGCCAGCAGCTCGCGAACAGCGGGGGGGGTCACAGATACGCAGTATTTT. This chain joins TRBV5-1 and TRBJ2-3, with TRBD2 identical over 10 bases. In germline, CDR1 is SGHRS, CDR2 YFSETQ. The J segment lost 2 bases and the V segment lost 3 bases, leaving 9 bases of the junction unmatched. CDR3 length: 17 residues.

This clonotype was seen a few times. The chain recombines TRBV7-9 with TRBJ1-5, with D uncertain. This CDR3 spans 14 amino acids. V shed 2 bases and J shed 6 bases, with 11 bases lying between them. CDR1 is SEHNR, CDR2 FQNEAQ, per germline (reference sequence). The CDR3 sequence: CASSLNDPPQPQHF. The CDR3 nucleotides read TGTGCCAGCAGCTTAAATGACCCCCCTCAGCCCCAGCATTTT.

The CDR3 spells CASSPLPAGRYEQYF. CDR3 nucleotides: TGTGCCAGCTCACCACTTCCCGCAGGGCGTTACGAGCAGTACTTC. The rearrangement links TRBV18 to TRBJ2-7; D might be TRBD1 (5 bases). The CDR3 has 15 amino acids. The germline V gene has CDR1 KGHSH and CDR2 LQKENI. V was clipped by 1 base and J by 4 bases, with 14 bases between them.

J is TRBJ2-5 and V is TRBV6-1, with a weak D call TRBD2 (6 bases). Trimming removed 5 bases from V and 4 bases from J, with 17 bases in between. This CDR3 region has 15 residues. Germline values: CDR1 MNHNS, CDR2 SASEGT. CDR3 sequence reads: CASSPFGLGGETQYF. The CDR3 region has the DNA TGTGCCAGCAGTCCCTTCGGACTGGGGGGAGAGACCCAGTACTTC.

This clonotype was detected only a few times. The chain couples TRBV18 to TRBJ1-2, with TRBD1 identical over 8 bases. This CDR3 is built from 14 residues. The V and J ends lost 3 bases and 6 bases, in that order; junction bases with no gene match: 6. In germline, CDR1 is KGHSH, CDR2 LQKENI. The DNA of the CDR3 is TGTGCCAGCTCACCCTCGGACAGGGCACATGGCTACACCTTC. This gives the protein CASSPSDRAHGYTF.

The genes are TRBV6-5 and TRBJ1-1; 7 nucleotides line up with TRBD1. The CDR3 has 17 amino acids. The germline gives CDR1 MNHEY, CDR2 SVGAGI. J gave up 0 bases and V 0 bases, and 7 bases lay outside the gene matches. The CDR3 DNA reads as TGTGCCAGCAGTTACTCCCCGGGGGGACAGATGAACACTGAAGCTTTCTTT. Amino acid sequence: CASSYSPGGQMNTEAFF.

This clonotype appeared many times. The DNA of the CDR3 is TGTGCCAGCAGCCACAGGGCCAGCACAGATACGCAGTATTTT. Protein sequence: CASSHRASTDTQYF. The chain is built from TRBV12-3 or TRBV12-4 and TRBJ2-3; maybe TRBD1 (6 bases). The CDR3 totals 14 residues. The V and J ends lost 6 bases and 0 bases respectively, with 10 bases between them.

The table lists this clonotype with many counts. The chain carries TRBV12-3 or TRBV12-4 and TRBJ2-1, with no clear D. The CDR3 contains 12 residues. Trimming removed 3 bases from V and 6 bases from J, with 6 bases in between. The CDR3 DNA reads TGTGCCAGCAGTTTCACGATCAATGAGCAGTTCTTC. Its protein product is CASSFTINEQFF.

This chain joins TRBV18 and TRBJ2-7, with 7 positions matching TRBD1. Losses at the gene ends were 5 bases for V and 2 bases for J; bases not matched to a gene: 12. Germline loops: CDR1 KGHSH, CDR2 LQKENI. This CDR3 spans 16 amino acids. CDR3 region: CASSSPPDRPTYEQYF. As DNA, the CDR3 is TGTGCCAGCTCATCGCCCCCGGACAGGCCGACCTACGAGCAGTACTTC.

The chain couples TRBV2 to TRBJ2-3, with 7 positions matching TRBD2. The V gene end was trimmed by 0 bases and the J gene end by 2 bases; junction bases not matched to a gene: 8. CDR1 SNHLY and CDR2 FYNNEI come from the germline V gene. This CDR3 is built from 17 residues. CDR3 in DNA: TGTGCCAGCAGTGAAGCGGGGGGGTTCGCAGACACAGATACGCAGTATTTT. This codes for CASSEAGGFADTDTQYF.

This clonotype was seen at least ten times. This chain links TRBV20-1 with TRBJ2-3; 11 nucleotides align to TRBD2. The CDR3 loop spans 17 amino acids. The junction had 12 bases not matched to a gene; V was cut back by 3 bases and J by 4 bases. Germline CDR1 is DFQATT and CDR2 is SNEGSKA (reference sequence). For the CDR3, the DNA is TGCAGTGCTAGCGATAGCGGGGGGGTGAGAGCCGCAGATACGCAGTATTTT. Translation gives CSASDSGGVRAADTQYF.

Details on this clonotype: A much larger clone lies one base from this, so it may be a read error. This sequence joins TRBV20-1 and TRBJ2-7; 7 nucleotides align to TRBD2. This CDR3 region has 12 residues. Per germline, CDR1 DFQATT and CDR2 SNEGSKA (reference sequence). The CDR3 protein is CSAGSGAYEQNF. Here the CDR3 DNA reads TGCAGTGCTGGCAGCGGGGCGTACGAGCAGAACTTC.

This clonotype was recorded at least ten times. The chain joins TRBV5-4 to TRBJ2-7, with D perhaps matching TRBD2 (5 bases). CDR3 length: 13 amino acids. CDR1 is SGHNT and CDR2 is YYREEE in the germline V gene (reference sequence). V gave up 2 bases and J gave up 3 bases, with 9 bases separating them. CDR3: CASSFGINYEQYF. The CDR3 coding sequence is TGTGCCAGCAGCTTCGGGATCAACTACGAGCAGTACTTC.

The chain links TRBV28 to TRBJ2-1, with D hard to call. The CDR3 consists of 11 residues. Germline V gives CDR1 MDHEN, CDR2 SYDVKM. The ends were cut back, 7 bases at V and 4 bases at J, with 5 bases in the middle. The CDR3 loop is CASNLYNEQFF. Here the CDR3 DNA reads TGTGCCAGCAACCTTTACAATGAGCAGTTCTTC.

As DNA, the CDR3 is TGTGCCAGCAGCCCCAACCCCGGAGGGCAGTATTTT. Its translation is CASSPNPGGQYF. The rearrangement links TRBV7-9 to TRBJ2-3; TRBD2 is a possible D gene (5 bases). V lost 5 bases and J 11 bases, leaving 14 bases between the germline ends. Germline V gene lookup returns CDR1 SEHNR and CDR2 FQNEAQ (reference sequence). This CDR3 spans 12 amino acids.

This clonotype was observed many times. The chain recombines TRBV6-5 with TRBJ1-5, with D possibly matching TRBD1 (5 bases). The CDR3 runs to 14 residues. Germline V gene data show CDR1 as MNHEY and CDR2 as SVGAGI. Trimming pared 4 bases from V and 5 bases from J, leaving 12 bases between. The CDR3 bases are TGTGCCAGCAGTTCAGACAGACAATATCAGCCCCAGCATTTT. Amino acids: CASSSDRQYQPQHF.

V and J are TRBV7-9 and TRBJ2-7; no definite D call. Trimming shortened V by 7 bases and J by 5 bases, and 12 bases separated the two germline ends. Germline V CDR1 and CDR2: SEHNR, FQNEAQ (reference sequence). The length of the CDR3 is 12 residues. As DNA, the CDR3 is TGTGCCAGCACCAATCTACCCCACGAGCAGTACTTC. It codes for CASTNLPHEQYF. Combining the CDR3 with reference TRBV7-9 and TRBJ2-7 gives the whole variable domain DTGVSQNPRHKITKRGQNVTFRCDPISEHNRLYWYRQTLGQGPEFLTYFQNEAQLEKSRLLSDRFSAERPKGSFSTLEIQRTEQGDSAMYLCASTNLPHEQYFGPGTRLTVT.

This clonotype was observed many times. The chain couples TRBV11-2 to TRBJ2-6; 13 bases agree with TRBD2. From germline, CDR1 is SGHAT and CDR2 FQNNGV. The J segment lost 0 bases and the V segment lost 5 bases, leaving 7 bases of the junction unmatched. The CDR3 runs 19 residues. Here the CDR3 reads CASSPRTSGRVSGANVLTF. The CDR3 DNA reads TGTGCCAGCAGCCCCCGGACTAGCGGGAGAGTCTCTGGGGCCAACGTCCTGACTTTC.

This clonotype appeared many times. The rearrangement uses TRBV5-5 and TRBJ2-7; 7 bases line up with TRBD2. CDR3 length: 15 residues. V was clipped by 0 bases and J by 3 bases; unmatched bases: 6. The germline CDR1 and CDR2 sequences are SGHKS and YYEKEE (reference sequence). The chain's CDR3 is CASSLVGGSGYEQYF. In nucleotides, the CDR3 is TGTGCCAGCAGCTTGGTGGGCGGGAGTGGCTACGAGCAGTACTTC.